This T cell receptor (beta chain) originates from a study of blood T cell repertoires in COVID-19. Study summary: From the United States, Italy and Spain came samples of acute and convalescent COVID-19.

Trimming left V 9 bases short and J 0 bases short, with 13 bases between. Germline CDR1 SNHLY, CDR2 FYNNEI. The CDR3 is 14 amino acids. Original methodology: Researchers report that nucleated cell counts were estimated from reference gene primer amplification. Data came from immunoSEQ multiplex PCR; TCRdb stores just in-frame clones and leaves some out. V and J calls plus clone size are reproduced from that table; the DNA served to infer D and trimming. The repertoire has 85,000 to 95,000 clones, 70% to 90% of them found once; the top ten carry under 0.6%. The clonotype originates from a man aged 60 to 69 with acute or convalescent COVID-19. The genes are TRBV2 and TRBJ2-3, with a possible D match to TRBD2 (5 bases). Sequencing was performed on peripheral blood. CDR3 protein: CASRRRGSTDTQYF. CDR3 nucleotides: TGTGCCAGTCGTCGAAGAGGGAGCACAGATACGCAGTATTTT. The full variable domain, rest sourced from reference TRBV2 and TRBJ2-3, is EPEVTQTPSHQVTQMGQEVILRCVPISNHLYFYWYRQILGQKVEFLVSFYNNEISEKSEIFDDQFSVERPDGSNFTLKIRSTKLEDSAMYFCASRRRGSTDTQYFGPGTRLTVL.